The text below deals with one TCR beta chain. Its recognized antigen is unknown. Base qualities were left out, and no much larger clone turns up one base away. From V the trimming removes 6 bases and from J it removes 4 bases, while the gene matches leave 7 bases of the junction unaccounted for. The CDR3 contains 15 residues, cysteine and phenylalanine counted. The read is trimmed to its CDR3 DNA, 45 bases read in frame from base 1. CDR1 and CDR2, looked up from the germline V gene, are ENHRY and SYGVKD. TCRdb records Illumina NovaSeq 6000 as the sequencer. Using 5'RACE with constant-segment primers, TCRalpha and TCRbeta cDNA libraries were constructed, with sample barcodes and unique molecular identifiers added in the process. Trizol reagent was used to extract RNA from every sample. Amplification of the libraries took two PCR steps, and the second step added a second sample barcode plus Illumina TruSeq adapters. Sequencing of the libraries was done on an Illumina NovaSeq, producing 2 x 150 bp paired-end reads. In the authors' own workflow: Reads were demultiplexed and collapsed into UMI-guided consensus sequences with migec v1.2.7. Using mixcr v2.1.11, UMI consensuses were aligned to TRA and TRB V and J templates and then assembled into clonotypes. Clonotypes were classified as expanded or contracted when called significant by both edgeR and NoisET, with noise models trained on biological replicates. For edgeR calls, a false discovery rate-adjusted p below 0.01 and a log2 fold-change threshold of 1 were applied. As an exploratory analysis of dynamics, max-normalized trajectories of the 1000 most abundant clonotypes were examined with PCA combined with hierarchical clustering. The CD4 or CD8 phenotype of responding clones was assigned using the separately sequenced CD4+ and CD8+ repertoires. TCRdb reanalyzed the raw reads on its own, using fastp at Q25 for trimming and MiXCR for clone calling, and kept in-frame beta chains. Rows are unified per CDR3 protein, each entry keeping the most common DNA and genes. TCRdb assigned the V and J calls; the authors' analysis was not used. The sample records hundreds of thousands of distinct CDR3 sequences, roughly 15% of which are singletons. About 20% of the sample rests with the top ten.

The sample comes from a study of T-cell memory formation after mild COVID-19 (dated by TCRdb to about 2021). Context from the whole study: Most TCR sequence clusters were specific to one of the two donors. In a couple of donors, T-cell clones that expanded and contracted after mild COVID-19 were followed by sequencing TCRalpha and TCRbeta repertoires longitudinally. The cohort comprised two young, previously healthy adult volunteers, one female and one male. What the study reported, not specific to this receptor: Only two mild cases were covered in the study, and larger cohorts including severe cases with pre-infection samples were considered necessary. Some responding clones were detected in pre-infection memory, which suggested that pre-existing cross-reactive memory T cells had joined the SARS-CoV-2 response. SARS-CoV-2 specificity of the second-wave clones peaking on day 37 was not confirmed. Contracting CD4+ clones appeared mostly in the CM and EM memory subsets, whereas CD8+ clones were enriched in EMRA. Balanced CD4/CD8 phenotypes were observed for clones contracting from day 15 to 85, whereas a bias towards CD4+ was observed for a second wave of clones expanding from day 15 to 37.

PBMCs were isolated by Ficoll-Paque density gradient centrifugation. Sequencing was carried out using PBMCs or a T cell subset sorted from them (not recorded which). The rearrangement joined TRBV10-3 to TRBJ2-2; 8 central nucleotides agree with TRBD1. The source of this sequence is a man aged 18 to 29 who had mild COVID-19 (a few samples of this study predate the infection). The sample titles of this study are shuffled in the database, so cell type and time point are left out; the donor was told from shared clones. The DNA sequence is given as TGTGCCATCAGACCCGGACAGGGCAGCACCGGGGAGCTGTTTTTT. Its translation is CAIRPGQGSTGELFF.